These 5 T cell receptor beta chains came from one sample sequenced in a study of blood T cell repertoires in COVID-19. This table comes from immunoSEQ multiplex PCR, and its TCRdb copy is limited to in-frame clones, with some not included. The profile shows more than 30,000 clones, over 75% of them singletons. The specimen sequenced was peripheral blood. The receptor set was obtained from a man in his sixties with active COVID-19.

The J gene is TRBJ1-1, the V gene TRBV4-1; D call uncertain. V was pared by 2 bases and J by 5 bases, with 15 bases between. The germline gives CDR1 MGHRA, CDR2 YSYEKL. The length of the CDR3 is 15 residues. The CDR3 spells CASSQRERSRTEAFF. CDR3 in DNA: TGCGCCAGCAGCCAAAGGGAGCGATCAAGAACTGAAGCTTTCTTT.

This clone was seen a few times. The chain uses TRBV27 and TRBJ2-3; D is unresolved. The ends were cut back, 5 bases at V and 6 bases at J, with 9 bases in the middle. The length of the CDR3 is 12 residues. Looked up from germline, CDR1 is MNHEY and CDR2 is SMNVEV (reference sequence). The CDR3 DNA sequence: TGTGCCAGCAGTCACCAGTGGGATACGCAGTATTTT. Translating it yields CASSHQWDTQYF.

The V gene is TRBV30, the J gene TRBJ2-7; D is undetermined. The CDR3 is 13 residues long. Between the trimmed V and J ends, which lost 5 bases and 7 bases, there was a span of 18 bases. Germline V CDR1 and CDR2: GTSNPN, SVGIG (reference sequence). The CDR3 bases are TGTGCCTGGGCGGTGATTACGCTAAGAGAGCAGTACTTC. It specifies CAWAVITLREQYF.

The chain carries TRBV7-9 and TRBJ2-7; TRBD1 agrees at 9 bases. With 5 bases clipped from V and 3 bases from J, the junction kept 11 bases outside the gene matches. The CDR3 has 16 amino acids. Per germline, CDR1 SEHNR and CDR2 FQNEAQ (reference sequence). DNA of the CDR3: TGTGCCAGCAGCCCTACCTCGGGACAGGGCTTCTACGAGCAGTACTTC. It translates to CASSPTSGQGFYEQYF.

This clone was observed a few times. The chain couples TRBV3-1 (or the pseudogene TRBV3-2) to TRBJ2-1, with a possible D match to TRBD1 (5 bases). This CDR3 is 13 amino acids long. V was clipped by 2 bases and J by 7 bases, with 9 bases between them. Per germline, CDR1 LGHDT and CDR2 YNNKEL (reference sequence). CDR3 protein: CASSQQPGNEQFF. The DNA of the CDR3 is TGTGCCAGCAGCCAACAGCCAGGGAATGAGCAGTTCTTC.